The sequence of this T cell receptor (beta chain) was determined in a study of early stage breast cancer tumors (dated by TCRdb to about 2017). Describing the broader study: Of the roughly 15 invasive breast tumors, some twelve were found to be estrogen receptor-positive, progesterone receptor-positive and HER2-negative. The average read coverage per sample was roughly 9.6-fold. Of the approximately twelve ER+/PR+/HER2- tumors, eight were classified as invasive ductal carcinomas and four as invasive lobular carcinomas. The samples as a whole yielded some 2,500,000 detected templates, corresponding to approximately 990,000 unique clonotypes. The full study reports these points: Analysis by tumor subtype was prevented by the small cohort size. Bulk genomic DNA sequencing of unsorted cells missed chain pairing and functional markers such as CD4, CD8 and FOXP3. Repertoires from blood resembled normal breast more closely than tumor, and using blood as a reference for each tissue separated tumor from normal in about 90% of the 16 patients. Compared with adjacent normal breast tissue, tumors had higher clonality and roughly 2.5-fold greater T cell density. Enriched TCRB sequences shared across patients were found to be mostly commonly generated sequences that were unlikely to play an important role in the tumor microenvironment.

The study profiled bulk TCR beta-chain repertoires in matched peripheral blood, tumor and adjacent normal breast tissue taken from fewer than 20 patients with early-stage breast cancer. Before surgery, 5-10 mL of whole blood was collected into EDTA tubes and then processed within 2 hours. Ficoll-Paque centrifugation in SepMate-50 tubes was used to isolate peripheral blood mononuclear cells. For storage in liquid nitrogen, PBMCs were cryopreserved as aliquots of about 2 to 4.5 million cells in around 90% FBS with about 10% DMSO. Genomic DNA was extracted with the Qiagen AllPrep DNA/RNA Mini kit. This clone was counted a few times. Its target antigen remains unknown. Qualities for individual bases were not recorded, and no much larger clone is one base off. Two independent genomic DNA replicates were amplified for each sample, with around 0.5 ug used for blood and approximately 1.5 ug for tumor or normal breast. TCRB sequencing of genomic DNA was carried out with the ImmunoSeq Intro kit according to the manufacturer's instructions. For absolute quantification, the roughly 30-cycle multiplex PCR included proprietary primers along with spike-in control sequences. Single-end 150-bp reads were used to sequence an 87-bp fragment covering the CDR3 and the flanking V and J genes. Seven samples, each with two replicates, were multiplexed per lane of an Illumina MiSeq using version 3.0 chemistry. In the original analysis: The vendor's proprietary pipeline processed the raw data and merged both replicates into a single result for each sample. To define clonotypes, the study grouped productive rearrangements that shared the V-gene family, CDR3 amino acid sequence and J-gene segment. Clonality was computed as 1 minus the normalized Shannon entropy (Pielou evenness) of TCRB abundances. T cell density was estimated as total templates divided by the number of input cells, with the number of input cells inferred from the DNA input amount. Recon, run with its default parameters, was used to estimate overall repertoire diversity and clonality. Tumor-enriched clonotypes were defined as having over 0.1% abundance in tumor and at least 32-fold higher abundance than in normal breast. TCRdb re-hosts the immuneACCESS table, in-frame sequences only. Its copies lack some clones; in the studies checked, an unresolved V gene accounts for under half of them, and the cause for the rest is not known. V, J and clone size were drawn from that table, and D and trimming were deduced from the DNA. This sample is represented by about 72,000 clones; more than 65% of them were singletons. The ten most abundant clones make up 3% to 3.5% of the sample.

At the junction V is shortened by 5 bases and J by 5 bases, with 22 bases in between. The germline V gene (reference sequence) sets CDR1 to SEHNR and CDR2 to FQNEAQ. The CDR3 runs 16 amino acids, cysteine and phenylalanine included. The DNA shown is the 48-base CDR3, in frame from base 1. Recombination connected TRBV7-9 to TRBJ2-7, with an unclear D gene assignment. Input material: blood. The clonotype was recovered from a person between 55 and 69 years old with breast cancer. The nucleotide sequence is TGTGCCAGCAGCGCGTCGACCGTACGCTCTCCCGACGAGCAGTACTTC. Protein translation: CASSASTVRSPDEQYF.